Listed here are 22 T cell receptor beta chains from one sample, sequenced in a study of CD8+ T cells in alopecia areata. Described treatment: oral pan-JAK inhibitor, 5-10 mg twice daily. RNA, once extracted, was reverse transcribed into cDNA for use as the sequencing template. Clones were sequenced by immunoSEQ multiplex PCR, and TCRdb holds only the in-frame ones, with some missing. The table shows some 200,000 clones, with about 60% occurring only once. Material: CD8+ T cells sorted from blood, obtained at week 24, from a patient treated with tofacitinib. Receptor source: a human donor with alopecia areata.

V and J are TRBV7-9 and TRBJ2-7; D is perhaps TRBD1 (5 bases). The CDR3 is made up of 16 amino acids. CDR1 is SEHNR and CDR2 is FQNEAQ in the germline V gene (reference sequence). V lost 5 bases to trimming and J lost 6 bases, with 23 bases between them. The DNA of the CDR3 is TGTGCCAGCAGCGAGAGGCCTACCCAGGGTTTTTTCGAGCAGTACTTC. Protein product: CASSERPTQGFFEQYF.

The chain couples TRBV25-1 to TRBJ2-2, with a tentative D call TRBD1 (6 bases). In germline, CDR1 is MGHDK, CDR2 SYGVNS. V was trimmed by 4 bases and J by 0 bases, leaving 12 bases between them. The CDR3 length is 16 residues. The CDR3 DNA follows: TGTGCCAGCAGTGCCAGACAGGTCTCGAACACCGGGGAGCTGTTTTTT. Protein: CASSARQVSNTGELFF.

This chain uses TRBV29-1 with TRBJ2-1; TRBD2 aligns across 10 bases. Germline CDR1 and CDR2: SQVTM and ANQGSEA. After removal of 4 bases from V and 9 bases from J, the junction contained 9 bases not matched to a gene. The CDR3 spans 14 residues. In nucleotides, the CDR3 is TGCAGCGTTGTTCGGCTAGCGGGGGCCCCTGAGCAGTTCTTC. It translates to CSVVRLAGAPEQFF.

This clone was found a few times. This chain connects TRBV7-9 to TRBJ2-3; 7 bases fit TRBD2. The ends lost 9 bases at V and 0 bases at J; junction bases unmatched: 9. This CDR3 region has 15 residues. In germline, CDR1 is SEHNR, CDR2 FQNEAQ (reference sequence). The CDR3, as DNA: TGTGCCAGTGAAAAGAGCGGGGCCAGCACAGATACGCAGTATTTT. Its translation is CASEKSGASTDTQYF.

The V gene is TRBV2, the J gene TRBJ2-7, with 9 bases that match TRBD1. Germline values: CDR1 SNHLY, CDR2 FYNNEI. The V and J ends lost 7 bases and 3 bases, in that order; junction bases with no gene match: 4. CDR3 size: 13 residues. In DNA, the CDR3 is TGTGCCAGCAAGGGACAGGGAGACTACGAGCAGTACTTC. It is translated as CASKGQGDYEQYF.

This clone was detected only a few times. This sequence joins TRBV30 and TRBJ1-4; 7 positions match TRBD1. The CDR3 sequence is 14 residues long. The V segment lost 5 bases and the J segment 8 bases; nucleotides outside the gene matches: 11. CDR1 GTSNPN and CDR2 SVGIG come from the germline V gene (reference sequence). The CDR3 is CAWQQGMQEEKLFF. The CDR3 nucleotides read TGTGCCTGGCAACAGGGGATGCAGGAGGAAAAACTGTTTTTT.

The chain uses TRBV27 and TRBJ2-7; tentatively, D is TRBD2 (5 bases). In germline, CDR1 is MNHEY, CDR2 SMNVEV (reference sequence). The length of the CDR3 is 15 residues. The germline V and J ends were trimmed by 6 bases and 2 bases, with 17 bases remaining between them. The CDR3 loop is CASSPGTGSTYEQYF. The CDR3 DNA reads as TGTGCCAGCAGCCCGGGAACGGGGTCAACCTACGAGCAGTACTTC.

This chain uses TRBV9 with TRBJ1-2; 7 positions match TRBD1. The germline V gene has CDR1 SGDLS and CDR2 YYNGEE. The junction had 3 bases not matched to a gene; V was cut back by 3 bases and J by 4 bases. This CDR3 contains 13 residues. This chain's CDR3 is CASSARDSYGYTF. DNA for the CDR3: TGTGCCAGCAGCGCCCGGGACAGCTATGGCTACACCTTC.

In its sample, this clone was seen a few times. The J gene is TRBJ2-2, the V gene TRBV7-2; 9 bases fit TRBD1. The CDR3 has 18 amino acids. The ends lost 3 bases at V and 1 base at J; junction bases unmatched: 9. Germline CDR1 reads SGHTA; CDR2 reads FQGNSA. CDR3 bases: TGTGCCAGCAGCTTCGAAAAACCGGGACAGGGGAACACCGGGGAGCTGTTTTTT. Translating gives CASSFEKPGQGNTGELFF. Full variable domain (remainder filled in from reference TRBV7-2 and TRBJ2-2): GAGVSQSPSNKVTEKGKDVELRCDPISGHTALYWYRQSLGQGLEFLIYFQGNSAPDKSGLPSDRFSAERTGGSVSTLTIQRTQQEDSAVYLCASSFEKPGQGNTGELFFGEGSRLTVL.

The V call is TRBV5-1, the J call TRBJ1-1; 8 bases are shared with TRBD1. Germline CDR1 is SGHRS and CDR2 is YFSETQ. The CDR3 consists of 16 residues. The junction had 9 bases not matched to a gene; V was cut back by 1 base and J by 4 bases. The CDR3 region has the DNA TGCGCCAGCAGCTTGAGACAGGGGCAGAGTGGCACTGAAGCTTTCTTT. Translating it yields CASSLRQGQSGTEAFF.

The rearrangement uses TRBV25-1 and TRBJ1-2; the D gene is possibly TRBD1 (5 bases). Deletions cut 3 bases from V and 4 bases from J, with 9 bases between. This CDR3 is 13 amino acids long. The germline gives CDR1 MGHDK, CDR2 SYGVNS. As DNA, the CDR3 is TGTGCCAGCAGTGACCAGGGCGGCTATGGCTACACCTTC. This gives the protein CASSDQGGYGYTF.

This sequence joins TRBV5-1 and TRBJ2-7, with D perhaps matching TRBD2 (6 bases). Deletions cut 0 bases from V and 3 bases from J, with 16 bases between. Germline CDR1 is SGHRS and CDR2 is YFSETQ. The CDR3 is 16 amino acids. The CDR3 loop reads CASSLERSGGNYEQYF. CDR3 nucleotides: TGCGCCAGCAGCTTGGAACGCTCCGGGGGAAACTACGAGCAGTACTTC.

The CDR3 bases are TGCAGCGTTGAAGAAAATAGCAATCAGCCCCAGCATTTT. Protein sequence: CSVEENSNQPQHF. V usage is TRBV29-1 and J usage is TRBJ1-5; D remains unclear. The CDR3 extends over 13 amino acids. V gave up 0 bases and J gave up 0 bases, with 3 bases separating them. CDR1 is SQVTM and CDR2 is ANQGSEA in the germline V gene. Together with reference TRBV29-1 and TRBJ1-5, the CDR3 gives the full variable domain: SAVISQKPSRDICQRGTSLTIQCQVDSQVTMMFWYRQQPGQSLTLIATANQGSEATYESGFVIDKFPISRPNLTFSTLTVSNMSPEDSSIYLCSVEENSNQPQHFGDGTRLSIL.

The gene calls are TRBV28 and TRBJ2-7; D call uncertain. Germline V lookup: CDR1 MDHEN, CDR2 SYDVKM. This CDR3 is 13 amino acids long. With 5 bases removed from V and 3 bases from J, the gap between germline ends came to 11 bases. CDR3 in amino acids: CASSGDRGYEQYF. CDR3 bases: TGTGCCAGCAGTGGGGATCGTGGCTACGAGCAGTACTTC.

The V and J genes are TRBV30 and TRBJ2-7; 10 nucleotides line up with TRBD2. The CDR3 loop spans 17 amino acids. The V gene's germline CDR1 is GTSNPN and CDR2 SVGIG (reference sequence). The junction had 13 bases not matched to a gene; V was cut back by 2 bases and J by 3 bases. The CDR3 region is CAWSPRRLAGEFYEQYF. The CDR3 DNA reads TGTGCCTGGAGTCCCAGACGCCTAGCGGGGGAATTCTACGAGCAGTACTTC.

This clone was picked up a small number of times. The rearrangement uses TRBV27 and TRBJ1-5; D is unclear. Germline-derived CDR1 and CDR2 are MNHEY and SMNVEV (reference sequence). The CDR3 is 12 residues long. Between the trimmed V and J ends, which lost 6 bases and 7 bases, there was a span of 10 bases. The CDR3 DNA reads as TGTGCCAGCAGGTCGGGAGGACAGCCCCAGCATTTT. Translated: CASRSGGQPQHF.

The chain has TRBV6-5 and TRBJ2-7; TRBD1 might be the D (6 bases). The V end lost 6 bases, the J end lost 4 bases, and 16 bases lay between the germline ends. Germline V gene data show CDR1 as MNHEY and CDR2 as SVGAGI. The CDR3 contains 14 residues. DNA for the CDR3: TGTGCCAGCAGCCCGGGGACACGGGTTTACGAGCAGTACTTC. Translated, it gives CASSPGTRVYEQYF.

The chain couples TRBV29-1 to TRBJ1-1; no firm D call. From germline, CDR1 is SQVTM and CDR2 ANQGSEA. V lost 5 bases to trimming and J lost 4 bases, with 8 bases between them. The CDR3 sequence is 11 residues long. The DNA of the CDR3 is TGCAGCGTTTCCTTCGGCACTGAAGCTTTCTTT. Translation: CSVSFGTEAFF.

This clone was seen more than once but under ten times. The rearrangement links TRBV10-3 to TRBJ1-2, with 7 positions matching TRBD1. Germline-derived CDR1 and CDR2 are ENHRY and SYGVKD. Trimming took 6 bases from V and 2 from J; bases not matched to a gene: 6. The CDR3 consists of 14 residues. The CDR3 bases are TGTGCCATCAGCCCGAAGGACAGGAACTATGGCTACACCTTC. Its translation is CAISPKDRNYGYTF.

This chain uses TRBV7-4 with TRBJ2-7; 9 nucleotides line up with TRBD2. Per the germline V gene, CDR1 is SGHVT and CDR2 is SQSDAQ. The CDR3 extends over 14 amino acids. The trim removed 10 bases at V and 4 bases at J, leaving 11 bases unmatched. The CDR3 DNA follows: TGTGCCACCTCTACCAGGACTAGCGTTTACGAGCAGTACTTC. Translation gives CATSTRTSVYEQYF.

The chain recombines TRBV27 with TRBJ2-5; D remains ambiguous. The germline V gene encodes CDR1 MNHEY and CDR2 SMNVEV (reference sequence). The CDR3 spans 12 residues. V was shortened by 8 bases and J by 2 bases, with 9 bases between the two germline ends. This CDR3 reads CASSGEQETQYF. In DNA form, the CDR3 reads TGTGCCAGCTCGGGCGAACAAGAGACCCAGTACTTC.

The chain carries TRBV7-2 and TRBJ1-2; D ambiguous. V lost 2 bases, J lost 11 bases, and 9 bases lay in between. The CDR3 consists of 11 residues. CDR1 SGHTA and CDR2 FQGNSA come from the germline V gene. The CDR3 nucleotides read TGTGCCAGCAGCTTATTCGGGTCTTACACCTTC. This sequence encodes CASSLFGSYTF.